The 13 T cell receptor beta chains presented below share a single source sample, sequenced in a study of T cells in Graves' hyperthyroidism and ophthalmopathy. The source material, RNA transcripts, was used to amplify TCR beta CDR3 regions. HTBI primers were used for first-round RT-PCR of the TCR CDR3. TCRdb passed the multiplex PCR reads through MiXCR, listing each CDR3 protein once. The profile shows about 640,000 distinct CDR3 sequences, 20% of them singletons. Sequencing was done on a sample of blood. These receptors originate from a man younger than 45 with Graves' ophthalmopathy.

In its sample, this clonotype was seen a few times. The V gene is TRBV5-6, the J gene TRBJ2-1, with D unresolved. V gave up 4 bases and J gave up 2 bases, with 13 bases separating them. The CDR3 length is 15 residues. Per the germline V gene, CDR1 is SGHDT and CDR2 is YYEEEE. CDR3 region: CASSPRLAAYNEQFF. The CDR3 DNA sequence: TGTGCCAGCAGCCCCAGGTTGGCGGCCTACAATGAGCAGTTCTTC.

The CDR3 DNA is TGTGCCAGCAGACCATGGACAGGGTGGGGTCAGCCCCAGCATTTT. As protein: CASRPWTGWGQPQHF. The chain is built from TRBV6-1 and TRBJ1-5; 8 bases agree with TRBD1. This CDR3 is built from 15 residues. Trimming removed 6 bases from V and 6 bases from J; junction bases left unmatched: 10. Germline V gene data show CDR1 as MNHNS and CDR2 as SASEGT.

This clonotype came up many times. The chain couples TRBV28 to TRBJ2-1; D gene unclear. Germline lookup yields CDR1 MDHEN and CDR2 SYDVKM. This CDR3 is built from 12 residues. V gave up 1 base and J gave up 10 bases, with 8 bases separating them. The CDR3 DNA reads TGTGCCAGCAGTTTATCGGCGCTCGAGCAGTTCTTC. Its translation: CASSLSALEQFF.

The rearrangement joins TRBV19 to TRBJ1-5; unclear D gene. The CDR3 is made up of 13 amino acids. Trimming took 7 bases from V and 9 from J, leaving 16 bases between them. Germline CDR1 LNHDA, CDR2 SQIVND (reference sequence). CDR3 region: CASTQPRSTPQHF. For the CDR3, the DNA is TGTGCCAGTACCCAACCGCGGTCCACGCCCCAGCATTTT. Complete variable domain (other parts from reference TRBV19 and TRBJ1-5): DGGITQSPKYLFRKEGQNVTLSCEQNLNHDAMYWYRQDPGQGLRLIYYSQIVNDFQKGDIAEGYSVSREKKESFPLTVTSAQKNPTAFYLCASTQPRSTPQHFGDGTRLSIL.

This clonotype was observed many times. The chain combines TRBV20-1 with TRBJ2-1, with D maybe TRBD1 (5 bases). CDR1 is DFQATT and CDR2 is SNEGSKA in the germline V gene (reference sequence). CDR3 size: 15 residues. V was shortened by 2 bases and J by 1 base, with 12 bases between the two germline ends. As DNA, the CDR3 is TGCAGTGCTAGATCGAAGGGGTTGTCCTACAATGAGCAGTTCTTC. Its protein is CSARSKGLSYNEQFF.

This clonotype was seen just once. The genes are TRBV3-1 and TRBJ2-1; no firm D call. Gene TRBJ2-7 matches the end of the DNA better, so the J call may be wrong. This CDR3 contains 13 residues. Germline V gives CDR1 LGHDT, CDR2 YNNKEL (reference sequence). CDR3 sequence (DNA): TGTGCCAGCAGCCAAGTTCTTATCAATGAGCAGTACTTC. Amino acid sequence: CASSQVLINEQYF.

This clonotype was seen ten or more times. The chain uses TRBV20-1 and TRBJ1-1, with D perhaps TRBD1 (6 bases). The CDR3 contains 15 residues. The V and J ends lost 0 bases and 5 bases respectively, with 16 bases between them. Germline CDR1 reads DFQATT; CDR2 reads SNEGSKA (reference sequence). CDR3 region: CSARDLRGAGTEAFF. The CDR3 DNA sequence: TGCAGTGCTAGAGATCTCCGGGGGGCTGGAACTGAAGCTTTCTTT.

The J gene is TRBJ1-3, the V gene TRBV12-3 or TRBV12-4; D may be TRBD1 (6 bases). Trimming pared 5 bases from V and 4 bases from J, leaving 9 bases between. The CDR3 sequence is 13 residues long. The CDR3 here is CASSVRGGNTIYF. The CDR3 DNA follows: TGTGCCAGCAGTGTCAGGGGCGGAAACACCATATATTTT.

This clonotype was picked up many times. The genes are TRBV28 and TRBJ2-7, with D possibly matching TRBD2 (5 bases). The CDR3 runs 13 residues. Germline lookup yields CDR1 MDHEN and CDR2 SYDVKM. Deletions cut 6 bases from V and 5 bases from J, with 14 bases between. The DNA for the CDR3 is TGTGCCAGCAGCACCGGGATCAACAACGAGCAGTACTTC. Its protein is CASSTGINNEQYF.

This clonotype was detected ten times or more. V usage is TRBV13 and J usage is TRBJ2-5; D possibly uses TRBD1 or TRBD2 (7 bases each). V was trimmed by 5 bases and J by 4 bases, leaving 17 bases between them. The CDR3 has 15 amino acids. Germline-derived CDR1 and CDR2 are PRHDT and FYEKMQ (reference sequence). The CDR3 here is CASSPSSGGGETQYF. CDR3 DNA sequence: TGTGCCAGCAGCCCCTCGTCAGGGGGGGGAGAGACCCAGTACTTC.

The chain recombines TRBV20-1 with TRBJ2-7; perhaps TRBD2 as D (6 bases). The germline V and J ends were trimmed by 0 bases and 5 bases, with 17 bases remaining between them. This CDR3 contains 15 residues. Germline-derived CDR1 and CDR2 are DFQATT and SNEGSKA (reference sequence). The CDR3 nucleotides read TGCAGTGCTAGAGACATGCGGGGAGTCGCCCACGAGCAGTACTTC. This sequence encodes CSARDMRGVAHEQYF.

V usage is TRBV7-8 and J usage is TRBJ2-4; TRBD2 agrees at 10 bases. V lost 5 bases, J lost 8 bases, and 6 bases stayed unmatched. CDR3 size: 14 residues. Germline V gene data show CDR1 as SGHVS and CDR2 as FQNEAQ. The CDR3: CASSPSSGSDIQYF. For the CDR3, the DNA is TGTGCCAGCAGCCCCTCTAGCGGGAGCGACATTCAGTACTTC.

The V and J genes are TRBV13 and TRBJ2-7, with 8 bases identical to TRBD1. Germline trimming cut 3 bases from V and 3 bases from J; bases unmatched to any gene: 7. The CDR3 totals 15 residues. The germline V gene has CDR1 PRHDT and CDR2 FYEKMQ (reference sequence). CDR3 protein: CASSFGQGGFYEQYF. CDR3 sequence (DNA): TGTGCCAGCAGCTTCGGACAGGGAGGTTTCTACGAGCAGTACTTC. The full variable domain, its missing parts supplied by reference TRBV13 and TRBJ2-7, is AAGVIQSPRHLIKEKRETATLKCYPIPRHDTVYWYQQGPGQDPQFLISFYEKMQSDKGSIPDRFSAQQFSDYHSELNMSSLELGDSALYFCASSFGQGGFYEQYFGPGTRLTVT.